This T cell receptor beta chain appears in the sequencing data of a study of blood T cells in healthy people across ages. A J-beta primer mix and a sample-barcoded 5' primer were used in a second PCR of about 7 to 12 cycles. TCRdb passed the 5' RACE reads through MiXCR, listing each CDR3 protein once. The data show 1.8 million or so distinct CDR3 sequences, roughly 43% seen once. Study-wide findings and caveats: Significant beta diversity loss was already apparent by age approximately 42, declining roughly linearly. The CMV status of each donor remained undetermined, and this could have confounded shifts in expanded clonotypes.

Healthy Russian Caucasian donors spanned ages roughly 6 to 100 years. Every sample gave at least 5 micrograms of total RNA when it was extracted. For this clonotype: Its antigen is not identified.

The source is a human donor in good health. The sequenced sample was blood.

The CDR3 DNA sequence: TGTGCCAGCAGTTTAGCAGGTTCCGCTGAAGCTTTCTTT. Its protein product is CASSLAGSAEAFF. The V and J genes are TRBV12-3 or TRBV12-4 and TRBJ1-1; no firm D call. There are 13 residues in the CDR3. Trimming stripped 0 bases from V and 6 bases from J, with 8 bases between.